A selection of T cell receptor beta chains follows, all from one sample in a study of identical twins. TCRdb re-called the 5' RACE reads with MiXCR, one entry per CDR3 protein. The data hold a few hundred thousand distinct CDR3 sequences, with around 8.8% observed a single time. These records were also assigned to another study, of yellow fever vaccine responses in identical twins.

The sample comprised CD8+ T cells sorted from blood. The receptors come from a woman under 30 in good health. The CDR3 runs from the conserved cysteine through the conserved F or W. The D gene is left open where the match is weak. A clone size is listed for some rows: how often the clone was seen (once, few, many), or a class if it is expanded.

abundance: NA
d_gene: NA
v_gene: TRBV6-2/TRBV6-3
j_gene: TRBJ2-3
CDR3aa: CASSYNVISRWRDEGDTQYF
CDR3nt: TGTGCCAGCAGTTATAACGTCATTTCGAGATGGCGGGACGAAGGAGATACGCAGTATTTT

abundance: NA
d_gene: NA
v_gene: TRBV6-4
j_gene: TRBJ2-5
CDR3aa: CASGARGLETQYF
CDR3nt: TGTGCCAGCGGGGCCCGGGGCCTAGAGACCCAGTACTTC

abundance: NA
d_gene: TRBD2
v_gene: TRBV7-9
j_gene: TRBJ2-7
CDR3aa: CASSVPGTSGRNEQYF
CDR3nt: TGTGCCAGCAGCGTCCCCGGGACTAGCGGGAGGAACGAGCAGTACTTC

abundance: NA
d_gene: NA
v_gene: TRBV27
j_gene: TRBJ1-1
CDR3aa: CASTPRGVNTEAFF
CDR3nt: TGTGCCAGCACCCCGAGAGGGGTGAACACTGAAGCTTTCTTT

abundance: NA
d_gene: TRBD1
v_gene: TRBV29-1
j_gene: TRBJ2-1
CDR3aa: CSVRQGAYNEQFF
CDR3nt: TGCAGCGTTCGACAGGGGGCATACAATGAGCAGTTCTTC

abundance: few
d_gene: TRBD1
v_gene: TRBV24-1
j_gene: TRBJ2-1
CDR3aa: CATSDPRDRDNEQFF
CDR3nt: TGTGCCACCAGTGATCCCCGGGACAGAGACAATGAGCAGTTCTTC

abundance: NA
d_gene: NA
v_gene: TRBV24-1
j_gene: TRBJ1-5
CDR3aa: CATSDGRRNQPQHF
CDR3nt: TGTGCCACCAGTGACGGCAGGCGAAATCAGCCCCAGCATTTT

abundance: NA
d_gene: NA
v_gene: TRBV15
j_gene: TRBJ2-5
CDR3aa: CATSGVFGETQYF
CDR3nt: TGTGCCACCAGCGGGGTGTTTGGTGAGACCCAGTACTTC

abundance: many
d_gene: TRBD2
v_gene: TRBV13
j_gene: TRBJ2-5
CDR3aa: CASSPAYGREETQYF
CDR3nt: TGTGCCAGCAGCCCCGCGTACGGGAGGGAAGAGACCCAGTACTTC

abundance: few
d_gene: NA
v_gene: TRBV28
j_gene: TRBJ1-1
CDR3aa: CASSFPHLQAFTEAFF
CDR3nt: TGTGCCAGCAGTTTCCCCCATTTACAGGCTTTCACTGAAGCTTTCTTT

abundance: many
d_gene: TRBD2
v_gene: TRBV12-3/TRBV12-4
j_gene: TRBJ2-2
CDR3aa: CASSPPPGLVSTGELFF
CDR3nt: TGTGCCAGCAGTCCTCCCCCGGGACTAGTATCCACCGGGGAGCTGTTTTTT

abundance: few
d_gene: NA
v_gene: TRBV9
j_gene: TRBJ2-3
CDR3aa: CASSVGDSSGEGSTDTQYF
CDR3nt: TGTGCCAGCAGCGTAGGGGACAGTAGCGGGGAGGGAAGCACAGATACGCAGTATTTT

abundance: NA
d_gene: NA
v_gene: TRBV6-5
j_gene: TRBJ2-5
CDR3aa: CASSRDQETQYF
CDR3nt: TGTGCCAGCAGTAGGGACCAAGAGACCCAGTACTTC

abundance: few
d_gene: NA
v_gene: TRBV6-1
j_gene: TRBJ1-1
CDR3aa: CASSPGRGRSAFF
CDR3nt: TGTGCCAGCAGCCCCGGGAGAGGCCGGTCAGCTTTCTTT

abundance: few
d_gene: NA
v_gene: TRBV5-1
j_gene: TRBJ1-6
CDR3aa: CASSQWTENSPLHF
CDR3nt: TGCGCCAGCAGCCAGTGGACAGAGAATTCACCCCTCCACTTT

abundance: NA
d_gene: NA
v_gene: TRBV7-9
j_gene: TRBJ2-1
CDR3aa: CASSADASSYNEQFF
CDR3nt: TGTGCCAGCAGCGCGGACGCCAGCTCCTACAATGAGCAGTTCTTC

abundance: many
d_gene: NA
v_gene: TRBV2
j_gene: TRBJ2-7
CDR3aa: CASSYTSSEQYF
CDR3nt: TGTGCCAGCAGTTATACTAGCTCTGAGCAGTACTTC

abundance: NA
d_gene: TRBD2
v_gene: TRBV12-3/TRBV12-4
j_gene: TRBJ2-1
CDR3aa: CASSLGTIYNEQFF
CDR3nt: TGTGCCAGCAGTTTGGGGACTATCTACAATGAGCAGTTCTTC

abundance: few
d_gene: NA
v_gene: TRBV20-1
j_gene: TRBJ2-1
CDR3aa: CSARNRPHNEQFF
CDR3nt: TGCAGTGCTAGAAACAGACCCCACAATGAGCAGTTCTTC

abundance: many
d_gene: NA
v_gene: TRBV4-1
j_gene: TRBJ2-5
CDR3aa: CASSQGYQIRETQYF
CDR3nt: TGCGCCAGCAGCCAAGGTTATCAGATAAGAGAGACCCAGTACTTC

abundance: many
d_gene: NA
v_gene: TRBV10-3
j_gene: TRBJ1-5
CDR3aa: CAISETPQPQHF
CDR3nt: TGTGCCATCAGTGAGACCCCTCAGCCCCAGCATTTT

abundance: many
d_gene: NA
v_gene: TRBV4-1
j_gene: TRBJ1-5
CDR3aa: CASSQVFGAIQPQHF
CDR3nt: TGCGCCAGCAGCCAAGTGTTTGGCGCTATCCAGCCCCAGCATTTT

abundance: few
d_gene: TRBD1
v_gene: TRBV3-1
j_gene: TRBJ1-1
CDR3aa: CASSQEGQGFMNTEAFF
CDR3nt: TGTGCCAGCAGCCAAGAAGGACAGGGGTTCATGAACACTGAAGCTTTCTTT

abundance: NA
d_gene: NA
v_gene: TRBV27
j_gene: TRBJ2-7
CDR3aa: CASSSRNYEQYF
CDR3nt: TGTGCCAGCAGTTCCAGGAACTACGAGCAGTACTTC

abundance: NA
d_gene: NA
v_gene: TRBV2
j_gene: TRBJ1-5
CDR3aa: CASMGAGLQPQHF
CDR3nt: TGTGCCAGCATGGGGGCAGGGCTCCAGCCCCAGCATTTT

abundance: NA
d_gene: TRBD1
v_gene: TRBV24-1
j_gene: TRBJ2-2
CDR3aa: CATQDRGIGGELFF
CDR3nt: TGTGCCACCCAAGACAGGGGGATTGGCGGGGAGCTGTTTTTT

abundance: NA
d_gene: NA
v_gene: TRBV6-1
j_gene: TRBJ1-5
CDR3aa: CASSAGDNQPQHF
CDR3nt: TGTGCCAGCAGTGCAGGGGACAATCAGCCCCAGCATTTT

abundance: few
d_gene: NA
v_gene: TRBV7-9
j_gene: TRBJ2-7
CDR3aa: CASSGGDTEQYF
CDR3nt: TGTGCCAGCAGCGGGGGGGACACCGAGCAGTACTTC

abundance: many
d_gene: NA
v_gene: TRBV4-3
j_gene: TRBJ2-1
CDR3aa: CASSQAAGSEQFF
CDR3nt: TGCGCCAGCAGCCAAGCAGCTGGCAGTGAGCAGTTCTTC

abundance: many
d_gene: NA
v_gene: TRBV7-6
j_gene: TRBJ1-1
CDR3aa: CASSLAAGLSEAFF
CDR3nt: TGTGCCAGCAGCTTAGCGGCCGGGCTATCAGAAGCTTTCTTT

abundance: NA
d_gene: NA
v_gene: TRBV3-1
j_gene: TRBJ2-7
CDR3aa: CASSQDLLPYEQYF
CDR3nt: TGTGCCAGCAGCCAAGATTTACTCCCCTACGAGCAGTACTTC

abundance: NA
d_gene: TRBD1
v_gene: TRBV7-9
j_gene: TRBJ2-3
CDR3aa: CASSLAGTGHTDTQYF
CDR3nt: TGTGCCAGCAGCTTAGCTGGGACAGGGCACACAGATACGCAGTATTTT

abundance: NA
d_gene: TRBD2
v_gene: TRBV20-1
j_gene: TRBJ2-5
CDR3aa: CSAIPLGGGGEETQYF
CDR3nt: TGCAGTGCAATCCCCCTAGGTGGCGGGGGTGAGGAGACCCAGTACTTC

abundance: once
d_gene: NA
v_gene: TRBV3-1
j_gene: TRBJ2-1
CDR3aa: CARPNSWEVGGVNNEQFF
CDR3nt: TGTGCCCGCCCGAACTCGTGGGAGGTGGGGGGAGTTAACAATGAGCAGTTCTTC

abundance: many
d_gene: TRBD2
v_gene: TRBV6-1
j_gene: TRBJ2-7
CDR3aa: CASSGSFSSGLLSYEQYF
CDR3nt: TGTGCCAGCAGTGGTTCTTTCTCTAGCGGGTTACTTTCCTACGAGCAGTACTTC

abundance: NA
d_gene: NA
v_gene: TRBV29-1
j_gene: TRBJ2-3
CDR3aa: CSVVRGAASTDTQYF
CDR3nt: TGCAGCGTTGTTCGGGGAGCAGCTAGCACAGATACGCAGTATTTT

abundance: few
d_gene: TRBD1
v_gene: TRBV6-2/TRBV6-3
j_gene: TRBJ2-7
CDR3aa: CASSYDQGAGSYEQYF
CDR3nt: TGTGCCAGCAGTTACGATCAGGGGGCAGGCTCCTACGAGCAGTACTTC

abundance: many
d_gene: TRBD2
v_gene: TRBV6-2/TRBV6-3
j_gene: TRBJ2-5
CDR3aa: CASSVGTSPETQYF
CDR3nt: TGTGCCAGCAGCGTCGGGACTAGCCCCGAGACCCAGTACTTC

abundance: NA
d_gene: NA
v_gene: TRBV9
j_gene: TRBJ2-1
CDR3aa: CASSAPGKADNEQFF
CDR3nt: TGTGCCAGCAGCGCCCCGGGGAAGGCCGACAATGAGCAGTTCTTC

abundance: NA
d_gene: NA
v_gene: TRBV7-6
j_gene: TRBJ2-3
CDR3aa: CASSLEGGPGDTQYF
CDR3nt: TGTGCCAGCAGCTTAGAAGGAGGTCCTGGGGATACGCAGTATTTT

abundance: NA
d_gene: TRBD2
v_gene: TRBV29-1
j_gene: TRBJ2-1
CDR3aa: CSAQGLAGGLDNEQFF
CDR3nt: TGCAGCGCCCAGGGACTAGCGGGGGGACTCGACAATGAGCAGTTCTTC

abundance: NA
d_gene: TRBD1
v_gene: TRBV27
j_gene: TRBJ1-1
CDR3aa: CASRDRDRTEAFF
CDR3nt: TGTGCCAGCCGGGACAGGGATCGGACTGAAGCTTTCTTT

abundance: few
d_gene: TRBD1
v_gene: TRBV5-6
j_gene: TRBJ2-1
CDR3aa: CASSLATGDEQFF
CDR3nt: TGTGCCAGCAGCTTGGCTACAGGGGATGAGCAGTTCTTC

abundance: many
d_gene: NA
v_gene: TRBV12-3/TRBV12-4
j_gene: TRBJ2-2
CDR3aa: CASSLVYGSGELFF
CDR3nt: TGTGCCAGCAGTTTAGTATACGGGTCCGGGGAGCTGTTTTTT

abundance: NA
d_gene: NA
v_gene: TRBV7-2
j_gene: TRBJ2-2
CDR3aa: CASSFLAGELFF
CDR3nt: TGTGCCAGCAGCTTCCTCGCCGGGGAGCTGTTTTTT

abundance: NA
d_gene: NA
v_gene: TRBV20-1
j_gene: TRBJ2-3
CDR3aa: CSARDIQGGDTQYF
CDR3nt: TGCAGTGCTAGAGATATCCAGGGGGGAGATACGCAGTATTTT

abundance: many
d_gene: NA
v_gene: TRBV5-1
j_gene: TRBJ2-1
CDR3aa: CASSPAVNSYNEQFF
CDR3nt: TGCGCCAGCAGCCCAGCGGTTAACTCCTACAATGAGCAGTTCTTC

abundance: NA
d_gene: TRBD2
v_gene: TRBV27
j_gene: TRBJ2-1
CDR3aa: CASSDGTSGNNEQFF
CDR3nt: TGTGCCAGCAGCGACGGGACTAGCGGTAACAATGAGCAGTTCTTC

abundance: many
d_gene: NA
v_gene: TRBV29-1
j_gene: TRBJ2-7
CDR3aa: CSVLFGDTYEQYF
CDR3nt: TGCAGCGTCCTGTTCGGGGATACCTACGAGCAGTACTTC

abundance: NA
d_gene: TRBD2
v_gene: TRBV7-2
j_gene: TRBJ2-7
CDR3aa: CASSLGDGSGRFYEQYF
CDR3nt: TGTGCCAGCAGCTTAGGAGATGGTAGCGGGAGGTTCTACGAGCAGTACTTC

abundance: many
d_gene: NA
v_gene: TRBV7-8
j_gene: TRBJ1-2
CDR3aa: CASSPKQGADGYTF
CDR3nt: TGTGCCAGCAGCCCCAAACAGGGTGCGGATGGCTACACCTTC